The clone carrying this TCR beta chain has just one count. The data belong to a study of blood T cell repertoires in COVID-19. Study in general: Whether acute or convalescent, the COVID-19 samples came from the United States, Italy and Spain. T cells, B-cell-depleted T cells, or PBMCs provided the cDNA or gDNA that served as material.

Using immunoSEQ multiplex PCR, the repertoire was profiled, and TCRdb retains in-frame clones only, with some absent. The sample has 25,000 to 35,000 clones; approximately 92% are singletons. Germline V gives CDR1 SEHNR, CDR2 FQNEAQ (reference sequence). The length of the CDR3 is 16 residues. V lost 7 bases, J lost 1 base, and 10 bases stayed unmatched. The chain uses TRBV7-9 and TRBJ2-5, with TRBD2 matching over 9 bases. Specimen: peripheral blood. The origin of this receptor is a man at least 80 years old with acute or convalescent COVID-19. The CDR3 nucleotides read TGTGCCAGCACCCCCAGCGGGAGGCGCTCCCAAGAGACCCAGTACTTC. This sequence encodes CASTPSGRRSQETQYF.